The sequence of this T cell receptor beta chain was determined in a study of cytomegalovirus exposure and HLA in healthy donors. The study ran its PCR with 60 Vbeta and 13 Jbeta primers. Repertoires were generated with immunoSEQ multiplex PCR, while TCRdb's copy carries only in-frame clones and drops some. Found here are 90,000 to 130,000 clones, approximately 78% of them singletons; the top ten hold over 20%. In this sample, this clone turned up a few times. No antigen is known for it. This CDR3 comprises 14 residues. The V gene's germline CDR1 is MNHEY and CDR2 SVGAGI. V was shortened by 6 bases and J by 2 bases, with 11 bases between the two germline ends. Study conclusions and caveats: Reportedly, a later analysis found an Asian-associated ancestry cluster had fewer N-insertions than the approximately 700-donor mean. Across donors, sequencing depth was assumed by presence/absence analyses to be roughly uniform. Some TCR beta chains (roughly 160 of them) were listed as cytomegalovirus-associated.

The TCR was taken from a man aged 25-45 years in good health and CMV-seropositive. This chain links TRBV6-5 with TRBJ2-1, with a tentative D call TRBD1 (6 bases). The sample comprised PBMCs. CDR3 sequence (DNA): TGTGCCAGCAGGCCGGGACAAACCTACAATGAGCAGTTCTTC. Protein product: CASRPGQTYNEQFF.